This T cell receptor (beta chain) was sequenced during a study of OX40 agonist ivuxolimab in advanced cancers. Study in general: Patients receiving dose escalation had hepatocellular carcinoma, melanoma, renal cell or head and neck cancer. Earlier anti-PD-1, anti-PD-L1 or anti-CTLA-4 therapy was permitted; over 35% had received some. Overall study findings and caveats: There were also nonresponders showing low normalized T-cell clonal expansion.

With respect to this clone: Antigen specificity is unknown.

The germline CDR1 and CDR2 sequences are MDHEN and SYDVKM. This CDR3 has 14 residues. Trimming removed 3 bases from V and 7 bases from J, with 16 bases in between. Clones were sequenced by immunoSEQ multiplex PCR, and TCRdb holds only the in-frame ones, with some missing. Of approximately 55,000 clones listed, about 90% are singletons. The rearrangement joins TRBV28 to TRBJ2-7; D may be TRBD2 (6 bases). Material: CD4+ or CD8+ T cells sorted from blood, obtained in a trial of the OX40 agonist ivuxolimab. The receptor was isolated from an adult with an advanced solid tumor such as melanoma, head and neck, liver or kidney cancer. The CDR3 sequence is CASSFWGGIGEQYF. In nucleotides, the CDR3 is TGTGCCAGCAGTTTTTGGGGCGGGATTGGTGAGCAGTACTTC.